Below, 17 T cell receptor beta chains from the same sample are listed, as sequenced in a study of spatial heterogeneity in lung cancer. Time point reported: sample taken at primary tumor resection. MiXCR was run by TCRdb on the 5' RACE reads, yielding one entry per CDR3 protein. The sample shows about 13,000 distinct CDR3 sequences, approximately 4% of them seen only once. Here the sequenced sample was PBMCs, taken at surgery. The receptors stem from a male donor with early-stage non-small cell lung cancer.

In its sample, this clonotype was seen many times. This sequence joins TRBV6-1 and TRBJ2-2; D uncertain. The V and J ends lost 2 bases and 7 bases respectively, with 14 bases between them. Germline CDR1 is MNHNS and CDR2 is SASEGT. CDR3 length: 15 amino acids. The CDR3 sequence is CASSESWTPGGELFF. The CDR3 bases are TGTGCCAGCAGTGAAAGTTGGACCCCGGGCGGGGAGCTGTTTTTT.

This clonotype was detected many times. V usage is TRBV14 and J usage is TRBJ2-1; TRBD1 matches 9 bases. The CDR3 is made up of 20 amino acids. The J segment lost 4 bases and the V segment lost 0 bases, leaving 16 bases of the junction unmatched. CDR1 and CDR2 from the germline V gene are SGHDN and FVKESK. CDR3 region: CASSQDDRGGLTLSYNEQFF. As DNA, the CDR3 is TGTGCCAGCAGCCAAGATGACAGGGGGGGACTTACCCTCTCTTACAATGAGCAGTTCTTC.

The sample holds a few counts of this clonotype. The chain recombines TRBV9 with TRBJ1-1, with TRBD1 matching over 7 bases. The germline V gene has CDR1 SGDLS and CDR2 YYNGEE. This CDR3 comprises 14 residues. V trimming: 4 bases; J trimming: 6 bases; junction bases outside the gene matches: 9. CDR3 residues: CASSPTGSVAEAFF. The DNA of the CDR3 is TGTGCCAGCAGCCCGACAGGGTCTGTCGCTGAAGCTTTCTTT.

This clonotype showed up just a few times. The chain uses TRBV6-5 and TRBJ2-7, with TRBD1 matching 12 bases. V trimming: 5 bases; J trimming: 5 bases; junction bases outside the gene matches: 7. Germline CDR1 and CDR2: MNHEY and SVGAGI. This CDR3 has 15 residues. This CDR3 is CASSQPGQGADEQYF. CDR3 bases: TGTGCCAGCAGTCAACCGGGACAGGGGGCCGACGAGCAGTACTTC.

There are a few counts of this clonotype. This chain connects TRBV12-3 or TRBV12-4 to TRBJ2-6; weak D call: TRBD1 (6 bases). The CDR3 covers 16 residues. Trimming stripped 8 bases from V and 4 bases from J, with 18 bases between. CDR3 region: CASAPSTGYGANVLTF. Written as DNA, the CDR3 is TGTGCCAGCGCCCCATCAACAGGGTACGGGGCCAACGTCCTGACTTTC.

This clonotype was seen ten or more times. The chain couples TRBV18 to TRBJ2-5; the D gene is possibly TRBD2 (5 bases). CDR1 and CDR2 (germline): KGHSH, LQKENI. Deletions cut 0 bases from V and 3 bases from J, with 11 bases between. The CDR3 has 15 amino acids. The CDR3 region has the DNA TGTGCCAGCTCACCACCCTCCGGGGTGGAAGAGACCCAGTACTTC. This encodes CASSPPSGVEETQYF.

This clonotype showed up many times. This rearrangement joins TRBV7-2 to TRBJ2-1; D may be TRBD2 (6 bases). The CDR3 contains 15 residues. Trimming shortened V by 2 bases and J by 7 bases, and 15 bases separated the two germline ends. Germline V lookup: CDR1 SGHTA, CDR2 FQGNSA. The CDR3: CASSLSGTSRNEQFF. The CDR3 nucleotides are TGTGCCAGCAGCTTATCGGGCACTAGCAGGAATGAGCAGTTCTTC. Based on the CDR3 plus reference TRBV7-2 and TRBJ2-1, the full variable domain is GAGVSQSPSNKVTEKGKDVELRCDPISGHTALYWYRQSLGQGLEFLIYFQGNSAPDKSGLPSDRFSAERTGGSVSTLTIQRTQQEDSAVYLCASSLSGTSRNEQFFGPGTRLTVL.

This chain links TRBV5-6 with TRBJ2-1; no clear D. The V end was cut by 1 base, the J end by 8 bases, with 16 bases between. Germline assignment: CDR1 SGHDT and CDR2 YYEEEE. CDR3 length equals 15 residues. The CDR3 region is CASSLPWVAGDEQFF. The CDR3 DNA sequence: TGTGCCAGCAGCTTGCCGTGGGTGGCAGGCGATGAGCAGTTCTTC.

This clonotype came up a few times. The chain links TRBV2 to TRBJ1-1, with unresolved D. The germline V gene encodes CDR1 SNHLY and CDR2 FYNNEI. The CDR3 is made up of 14 amino acids. The V end was cut by 6 bases, the J end by 0 bases, with 11 bases between. The CDR3 DNA is TGTGCCAGCAGGCCCCCTCTATTGAACACTGAAGCTTTCTTT. As protein: CASRPPLLNTEAFF.

The sample holds many counts of this clonotype. The rearrangement joins TRBV20-1 to TRBJ2-3; D unresolved. Germline V CDR1 and CDR2: DFQATT, SNEGSKA (reference sequence). V lost 6 bases, J lost 6 bases, and 13 bases lay in between. The CDR3 spans 12 residues. This chain's CDR3 is CSAATFGDTQYF. CDR3 coding DNA: TGCAGTGCGGCAACTTTCGGTGATACGCAGTATTTT.

This clonotype came up many times. The rearrangement links TRBV7-2 to TRBJ2-1; 7 nucleotides match TRBD2. V trimming: 8 bases; J trimming: 2 bases; junction bases outside the gene matches: 9. The CDR3 totals 15 residues. Germline V CDR1 and CDR2: SGHTA, FQGNSA. CDR3 protein: CASRSGTGAYNEQFF. The CDR3 region has the DNA TGTGCCAGCCGCAGCGGGACTGGGGCCTACAATGAGCAGTTCTTC.

This clonotype was counted ten times or more. The chain uses TRBV4-3 and TRBJ2-3, with D hard to call. Trimming left V 1 base short and J 5 bases short, with 13 bases between. CDR3 length: 15 residues. Germline-derived CDR1 and CDR2 are LGHNA and YSLEER. CDR3 in amino acids: CASSQGAYNVDTQYF. CDR3 nucleotides: TGCGCCAGCAGCCAAGGGGCGTATAACGTAGATACGCAGTATTTT.

This clonotype has at least ten counts. V usage is TRBV7-2 and J usage is TRBJ2-1; 10 bases fit TRBD2. The J segment lost 5 bases and the V segment lost 5 bases, leaving 9 bases of the junction unmatched. In germline, CDR1 is SGHTA, CDR2 FQGNSA. The CDR3 sequence is 16 residues long. CDR3 sequence: CASSLLPGLANNEQFF. CDR3 sequence (DNA): TGTGCCAGCAGCCTACTTCCGGGACTAGCGAACAATGAGCAGTTCTTC. The full variable domain, its missing parts supplied by reference TRBV7-2 and TRBJ2-1, is GAGVSQSPSNKVTEKGKDVELRCDPISGHTALYWYRQSLGQGLEFLIYFQGNSAPDKSGLPSDRFSAERTGGSVSTLTIQRTQQEDSAVYLCASSLLPGLANNEQFFGPGTRLTVL.

This clonotype came up many times. This rearrangement joins TRBV18 to TRBJ2-7; tentatively, D is TRBD1 (5 bases). This CDR3 has 15 amino acids. CDR1 is KGHSH and CDR2 is LQKENI in the germline V gene. V lost 6 bases, J lost 6 bases, and 21 bases lay in between. The CDR3 DNA is TGTGCCAGCTCGCCCGGAAGGGGCACCCCTCTCGAGCAGTACTTC. Translating gives CASSPGRGTPLEQYF.

The chain has TRBV7-9 and TRBJ2-7; weak D call: TRBD1 (6 bases). CDR3 length equals 15 residues. In germline, CDR1 is SEHNR, CDR2 FQNEAQ (reference sequence). Trimming took off 4 bases at V and 2 bases at J, with 15 bases between the two ends. The CDR3 region has the DNA TGTGCCAGCAGCTCCCCCCGGGACACAGCCTACGAGCAGTACTTC. Translated, it gives CASSSPRDTAYEQYF. The variable domain in full, completed from reference TRBV7-9 and TRBJ2-7, reads DTGVSQNPRHKITKRGQNVTFRCDPISEHNRLYWYRQTLGQGPEFLTYFQNEAQLEKSRLLSDRFSAERPKGSFSTLEIQRTEQGDSAMYLCASSSPRDTAYEQYFGPGTRLTVT.

Ten or more counts support this clonotype. The V gene is TRBV20-1, the J gene TRBJ2-3, with a tentative D call TRBD1 (6 bases). Looked up from germline, CDR1 is DFQATT and CDR2 is SNEGSKA (reference sequence). The CDR3 sequence is 14 residues long. Trimming took 1 base from V and 6 from J, leaving 14 bases between them. CDR3 sequence (DNA): TGCAGTGCTAGAGGGGGGCCTGGCCAGGATACGCAGTATTTT. Translating it yields CSARGGPGQDTQYF.

V and J are TRBV5-1 and TRBJ2-5; 11 bases are a match to TRBD2. Unmatched junction bases numbered 2, after V lost 4 bases and J lost 3 bases. This CDR3 spans 14 amino acids. Per germline, CDR1 SGHRS and CDR2 YFSETQ. This CDR3 reads CASSMGLAEETQYF. In DNA form, the CDR3 reads TGCGCCAGCAGCATGGGACTAGCGGAAGAGACCCAGTACTTC.